The TCR beta chain described here comes from a study of T cells after yellow fever vaccination. Study outcomes and limitations: Detected again after the booster were most primary-vaccination clones, at 96% CD4 and 88% CD8.

One entry per CDR3 protein results from TCRdb running MiXCR on the 5' RACE reads. The sample lists some 220,000 distinct CDR3 sequences, more than 3% occurring once. The germline V and J ends were trimmed by 2 bases and 9 bases, with 22 bases remaining between them. Germline CDR1 SGHAT, CDR2 FQNNGV. The CDR3 contains 16 residues. A word on this clonotype: The target antigen is unknown.

This chain links TRBV11-2 with TRBJ1-2; TRBD1 is a possible D gene (5 bases). This sample comprised CD4+ T cells sorted from PBMCs, obtained 10 days after the yellow fever booster vaccination. This TCR derives from a man aged 18 to 29 who received the YFV17D yellow fever vaccine. The CDR3 reads CASSLTARAGAMSYTF. CDR3 DNA: TGTGCCAGCAGCTTAACCGCCAGGGCCGGGGCTATGAGCTACACCTTC. The full variable domain, its missing parts supplied by reference TRBV11-2 and TRBJ1-2, is EAGVAQSPRYKIIEKRQSVAFWCNPISGHATLYWYQQILGQGPKLLIQFQNNGVVDDSQLPKDRFSAERLKGVDSTLKIQPAKLEDSAVYLCASSLTARAGAMSYTFGSGTRLTVV.